Listed below are T cell receptor beta chains from one sample, sequenced in a study of spatial heterogeneity in lung cancer. TCRdb analysed the 5' RACE reads with MiXCR anew, one entry per CDR3 protein. The sample includes 20,000 or so distinct CDR3 sequences, 2.5% to 4% of them seen just once. This specimen consisted of PBMCs, obtained at surgery. The receptor source for this set is a female donor with early-stage non-small cell lung cancer. Each CDR3 is given without its conserved first and last residue.

j_call: TRBJ2-5; v_call: TRBV9; cdr3_aa: ASSGLWRETQY
j_call: TRBJ2-3; v_call: TRBV27; cdr3_aa: ASSMDRGLDTQY
j_call: TRBJ1-4; v_call: TRBV6-5; cdr3_aa: ASSRSFFNEKLF
j_call: TRBJ1-6; v_call: TRBV5-1; cdr3_aa: ASSLAGTDNSPLH
j_call: TRBJ2-3; v_call: TRBV21-1; cdr3_aa: ASSKSGQGRTDTQY
j_call: TRBJ2-1; v_call: TRBV5-5; cdr3_aa: ASRWDRYNEQF
j_call: TRBJ2-5; v_call: TRBV4-2; cdr3_aa: ASSHAAGEETQY
j_call: TRBJ2-2; v_call: TRBV10-2; cdr3_aa: ASSIGQANTGELF
j_call: TRBJ1-3; v_call: TRBV11-2; cdr3_aa: ASSPGTGSVKNTIY
j_call: TRBJ2-7; v_call: TRBV10-3; cdr3_aa: AISAGTSRELYEQY
j_call: TRBJ1-2; v_call: TRBV5-4; cdr3_aa: ASSLGGTYGYT
j_call: TRBJ2-1; v_call: TRBV19; cdr3_aa: ASSLSDSPYGNEQF
j_call: TRBJ2-3; v_call: TRBV10-3; cdr3_aa: AISESGSGRGDTQY
j_call: TRBJ2-7; v_call: TRBV29-1; cdr3_aa: SVELAGEKAYEQY
j_call: TRBJ2-3; v_call: TRBV6-2/TRBV6-3; cdr3_aa: ASSFWRITDTQY
j_call: TRBJ2-5; v_call: TRBV2; cdr3_aa: ASSELTSGSQETQY
j_call: TRBJ1-6; v_call: TRBV12-3/TRBV12-4; cdr3_aa: ASSWGDSSSYNSPLH
j_call: TRBJ2-5; v_call: TRBV20-1; cdr3_aa: SARIMARETQY
j_call: TRBJ2-3; v_call: TRBV7-9; cdr3_aa: ASSLRERRTDTQY
j_call: TRBJ2-2; v_call: TRBV24-1; cdr3_aa: ATSETGANTGELF
j_call: TRBJ2-4; v_call: TRBV19; cdr3_aa: ASGSGSAKNIQY
j_call: TRBJ2-7; v_call: TRBV20-1; cdr3_aa: SARDGTSGSSGEQY
j_call: TRBJ2-1; v_call: TRBV5-4; cdr3_aa: ASSPDRGVNNEQF
j_call: TRBJ2-7; v_call: TRBV24-1; cdr3_aa: ATSDRRTGWSHEQY
j_call: TRBJ2-7; v_call: TRBV27; cdr3_aa: ASRTGPYEQY
j_call: TRBJ2-2; v_call: TRBV29-1; cdr3_aa: SVGGLAGARNTGELF
j_call: TRBJ2-6; v_call: TRBV25-1; cdr3_aa: AARAGGISGANVLT
j_call: TRBJ2-2; v_call: TRBV9; cdr3_aa: ASSVPQGGTGELF
j_call: TRBJ1-4; v_call: TRBV27; cdr3_aa: ASSFFKTGFVNEKLF
j_call: TRBJ1-5; v_call: TRBV5-1; cdr3_aa: ASSLGDTNDQPQH
j_call: TRBJ2-7; v_call: TRBV7-9; cdr3_aa: ASSSGTGGEQY
j_call: TRBJ2-1; v_call: TRBV14; cdr3_aa: ASSHDIAGVSYNEQF
j_call: TRBJ1-3; v_call: TRBV7-9; cdr3_aa: ASSIARGQGNTIY
j_call: TRBJ2-3; v_call: TRBV5-1; cdr3_aa: ASSLGQSTDTQY
j_call: TRBJ2-7; v_call: TRBV27; cdr3_aa: ASSSNYEQY
j_call: TRBJ2-6; v_call: TRBV28; cdr3_aa: ASSWTGPLGFGANVLT
j_call: TRBJ2-1; v_call: TRBV11-2; cdr3_aa: ASSLLRGRTYNEQF
j_call: TRBJ2-2; v_call: TRBV28; cdr3_aa: ASSLTGTNTGELF
j_call: TRBJ2-2; v_call: TRBV12-3/TRBV12-4; cdr3_aa: ASSLRWAGELF
j_call: TRBJ1-1; v_call: TRBV20-1; cdr3_aa: SASRDLAF
j_call: TRBJ2-3; v_call: TRBV10-2; cdr3_aa: ASRMTDKTLATDTQY
j_call: TRBJ2-6; v_call: TRBV18; cdr3_aa: ASSESGYSGANVLT
j_call: TRBJ2-5; v_call: TRBV3-1; cdr3_aa: ASSPGVETQY
j_call: TRBJ2-1; v_call: TRBV19; cdr3_aa: ASAPLDASFRSSYNEQF
j_call: TRBJ2-4; v_call: TRBV20-1; cdr3_aa: SARGLATKNIQY
j_call: TRBJ2-7; v_call: TRBV7-2; cdr3_aa: ASSPRTGIRYEQY
j_call: TRBJ1-1; v_call: TRBV5-1; cdr3_aa: ASSGQGANTEAF
j_call: TRBJ1-1; v_call: TRBV11-2; cdr3_aa: ASSPWAGTEAF
j_call: TRBJ2-3; v_call: TRBV27; cdr3_aa: ASSQTSGSVQDTQY
j_call: TRBJ2-7; v_call: TRBV29-1; cdr3_aa: SVEGAGEQY
j_call: TRBJ2-3; v_call: TRBV7-6; cdr3_aa: ASSLRGGSTDTQY
j_call: TRBJ2-1; v_call: TRBV11-2; cdr3_aa: ASSLTSGPMNEQF
j_call: TRBJ2-2; v_call: TRBV20-1; cdr3_aa: SVGLAGHTGELF
j_call: TRBJ2-4; v_call: TRBV6-5; cdr3_aa: ASTSTRTRLAKNIQY
j_call: TRBJ1-1; v_call: TRBV4-1; cdr3_aa: ASSQWWGTEAF